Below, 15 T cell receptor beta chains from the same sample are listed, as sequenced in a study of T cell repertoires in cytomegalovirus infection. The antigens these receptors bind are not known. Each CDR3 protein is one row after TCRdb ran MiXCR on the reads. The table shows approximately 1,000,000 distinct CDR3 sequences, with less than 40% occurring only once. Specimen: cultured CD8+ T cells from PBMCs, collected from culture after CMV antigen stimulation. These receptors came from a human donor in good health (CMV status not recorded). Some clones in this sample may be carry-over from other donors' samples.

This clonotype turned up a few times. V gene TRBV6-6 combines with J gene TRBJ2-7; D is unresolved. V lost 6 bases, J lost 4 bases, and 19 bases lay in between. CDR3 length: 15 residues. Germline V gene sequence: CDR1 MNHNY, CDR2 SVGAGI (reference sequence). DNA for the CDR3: TGTGCCAGCAGCTCACCTCCCGGGTCCTCTTACGAGCAGTACTTC. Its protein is CASSSPPGSSYEQYF.

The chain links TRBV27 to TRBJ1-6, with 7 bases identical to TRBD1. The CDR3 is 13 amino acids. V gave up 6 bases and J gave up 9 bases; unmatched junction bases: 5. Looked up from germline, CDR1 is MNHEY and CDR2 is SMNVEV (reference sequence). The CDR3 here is CASSQGGSSPLHF. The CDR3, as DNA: TGTGCCAGCAGCCAGGGGGGGAGTTCACCCCTCCACTTT.

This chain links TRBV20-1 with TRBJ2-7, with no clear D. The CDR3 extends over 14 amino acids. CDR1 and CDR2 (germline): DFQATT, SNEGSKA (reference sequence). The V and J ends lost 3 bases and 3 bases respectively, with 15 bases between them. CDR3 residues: CSARGPGVSYEQYF. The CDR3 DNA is TGCAGTGCTAGGGGCCCCGGTGTCAGCTACGAGCAGTACTTC.

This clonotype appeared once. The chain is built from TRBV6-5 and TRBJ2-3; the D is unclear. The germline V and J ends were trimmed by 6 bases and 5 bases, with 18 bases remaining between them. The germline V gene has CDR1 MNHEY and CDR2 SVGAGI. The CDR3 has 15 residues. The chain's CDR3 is CASRYAPLSVDTQYF. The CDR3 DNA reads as TGTGCCAGCAGATACGCTCCCCTGTCGGTAGATACGCAGTATTTT.

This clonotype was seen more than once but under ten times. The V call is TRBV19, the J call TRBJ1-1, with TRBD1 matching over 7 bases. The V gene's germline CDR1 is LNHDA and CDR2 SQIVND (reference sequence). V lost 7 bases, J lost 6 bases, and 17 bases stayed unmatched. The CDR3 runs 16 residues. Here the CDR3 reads CASTQGVDRARAEAFF. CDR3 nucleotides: TGTGCCAGTACCCAAGGGGTCGACAGGGCGCGAGCTGAAGCTTTCTTT.

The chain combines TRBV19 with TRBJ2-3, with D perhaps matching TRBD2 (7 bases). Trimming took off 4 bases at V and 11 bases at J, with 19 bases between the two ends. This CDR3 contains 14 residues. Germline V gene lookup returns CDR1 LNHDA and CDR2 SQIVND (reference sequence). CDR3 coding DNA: TGTGCCAGTAGTACAGGGGCGGGGGAGAGAGGGCAGTATTTT. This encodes CASSTGAGERGQYF.

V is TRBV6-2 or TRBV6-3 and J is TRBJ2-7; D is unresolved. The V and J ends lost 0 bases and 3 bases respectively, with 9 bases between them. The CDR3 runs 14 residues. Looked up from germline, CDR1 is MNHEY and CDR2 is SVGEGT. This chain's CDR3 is CASSYSRTNYEQYV. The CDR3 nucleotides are TGTGCCAGCAGTTACTCGAGAACCAACTACGAGCAGTACGTC.

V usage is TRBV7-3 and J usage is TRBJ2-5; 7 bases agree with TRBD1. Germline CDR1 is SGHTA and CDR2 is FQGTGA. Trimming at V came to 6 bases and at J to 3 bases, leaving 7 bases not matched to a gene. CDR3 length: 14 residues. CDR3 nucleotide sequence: TGTGCCAGCAGTTATCCGGGACAGAAAGAGACCCAGTACTTC. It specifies CASSYPGQKETQYF. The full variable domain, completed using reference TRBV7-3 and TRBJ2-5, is GAGVSQTPSNKVTEKGKYVELRCDPISGHTALYWYRQSLGQGPEFLIYFQGTGAADDSGLPNDRFFAVRPEGSVSTLKIQRTERGDSAVYLCASSYPGQKETQYFGPGTRLLVL.

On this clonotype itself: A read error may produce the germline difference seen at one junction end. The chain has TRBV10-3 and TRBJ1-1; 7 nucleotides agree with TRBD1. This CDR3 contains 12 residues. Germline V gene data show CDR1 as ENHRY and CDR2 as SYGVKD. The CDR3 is CATGTANTEAFF. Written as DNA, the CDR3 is TGCGCCACCGGGACAGCGAACACTGAAGCTTTCTTT.

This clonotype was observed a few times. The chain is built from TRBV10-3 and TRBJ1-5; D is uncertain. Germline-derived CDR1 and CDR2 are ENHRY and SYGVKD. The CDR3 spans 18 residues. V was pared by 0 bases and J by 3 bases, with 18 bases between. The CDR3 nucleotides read TGTGCCATCAGTGAGTCACTCAGGTGGATGGCAGACAATCAGCCCCAGCATTTT. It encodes CAISESLRWMADNQPQHF.

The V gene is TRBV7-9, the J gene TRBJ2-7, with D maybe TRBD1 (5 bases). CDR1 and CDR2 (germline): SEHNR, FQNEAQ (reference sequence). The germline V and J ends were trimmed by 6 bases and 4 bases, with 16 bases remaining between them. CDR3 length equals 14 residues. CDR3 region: CASSSGQTEYEQYF. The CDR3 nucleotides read TGTGCCAGCAGTTCAGGACAAACCGAGTACGAGCAGTACTTC.

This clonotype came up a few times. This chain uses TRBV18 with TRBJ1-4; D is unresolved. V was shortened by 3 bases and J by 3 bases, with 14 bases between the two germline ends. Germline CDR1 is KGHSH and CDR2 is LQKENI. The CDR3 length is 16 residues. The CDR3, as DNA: TGTGCCAGCTCACCGGAAGGAGGAGAACCTAATGAAAAACTGTTTTTT. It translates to CASSPEGGEPNEKLFF.

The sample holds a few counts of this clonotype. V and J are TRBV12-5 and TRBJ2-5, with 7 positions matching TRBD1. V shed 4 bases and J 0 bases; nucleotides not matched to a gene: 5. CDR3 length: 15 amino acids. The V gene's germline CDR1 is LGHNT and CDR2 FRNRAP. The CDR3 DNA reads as TGTGCTAGTGGTTCTTGGACAGGAAACCAAGAGACCCAGTACTTC. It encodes CASGSWTGNQETQYF.

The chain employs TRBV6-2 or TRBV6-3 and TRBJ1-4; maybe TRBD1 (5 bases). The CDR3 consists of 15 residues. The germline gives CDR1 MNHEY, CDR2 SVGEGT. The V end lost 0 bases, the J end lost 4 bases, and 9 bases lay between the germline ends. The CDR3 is CASSYSAGINEKLFF. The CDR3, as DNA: TGTGCCAGCAGTTACTCGGCAGGGATTAATGAAAAACTGTTTTTT.

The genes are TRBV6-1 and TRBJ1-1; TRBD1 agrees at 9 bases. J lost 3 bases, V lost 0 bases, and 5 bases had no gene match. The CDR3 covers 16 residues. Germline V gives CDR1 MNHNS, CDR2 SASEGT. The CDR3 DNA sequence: TGTGCCAGCAGTGAAGCGCTCTGGGACAGGGACACTGAAGCTTTCTTT. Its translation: CASSEALWDRDTEAFF.